This entry lists 19 T cell receptor beta chains sequenced from one sample in a study of Ad26.COV2.S vaccination and SARS-CoV-2 variants (TCRdb year 2021). The protocol used for the library was the immunoSEQ multiplex PCR assay. Sourced from immuneACCESS, this table was stored by TCRdb with only in-frame sequences that have V and J called. A share of the clones is absent; for the studies checked, an unresolved V gene accounts for under half, and the remainder has no known explanation. The sample table holds approximately 400,000 clones, of which approximately 90% were seen once. Of the sample, 3.9% falls within the top ten clones. This specimen's time point label, interpreted: individuals recovered from natural SARS-CoV-2 infection. The source was peripheral blood, collected after recovery from COVID-19. The receptors derive from a human donor who had recovered from COVID-19.

V and J are TRBV19 and TRBJ2-1, with 13 bases matching TRBD2. Trimming took 4 bases from V and 0 from J; bases not matched to a gene: 12. In germline, CDR1 is LNHDA, CDR2 SQIVND (reference sequence). The CDR3 contains 20 residues. The chain's CDR3 is CASSKSRLAGGRSSYNEQFF. The CDR3 DNA reads as TGTGCCAGTAGTAAATCCAGACTAGCGGGGGGCAGGAGCTCCTACAATGAGCAGTTCTTC.

This chain uses TRBV4-2 with TRBJ2-3; 11 bases match TRBD1. CDR3 size: 17 residues. Germline trimming cut 4 bases from V and 0 bases from J; bases unmatched to any gene: 6. Per the germline V gene, CDR1 is LGHNA and CDR2 is YNFKEQ. The CDR3 loop is CASSRTGTGGSTDTQYF. The DNA for the CDR3 is TGTGCCAGCAGCCGGACCGGGACAGGGGGGAGCACAGATACGCAGTATTTT.

This clone was recorded only once. The genes are TRBV27 and TRBJ1-2; TRBD1 is a possible D gene (5 bases). Trimming removed 0 bases from V and 1 base from J, with 9 bases in between. The CDR3 loop spans 15 amino acids. Germline CDR1 MNHEY, CDR2 SMNVEV (reference sequence). The CDR3 loop reads CASSLSPGSNYGYTF. The CDR3 DNA reads as TGTGCCAGCAGTTTATCGCCAGGGAGTAACTATGGCTACACCTTC.

This clone was recorded only once. The chain carries TRBV7-2 and TRBJ1-5; maybe TRBD1 (5 bases). CDR1 SGHTA and CDR2 FQGNSA come from the germline V gene. V was pared by 7 bases and J by 5 bases, with 21 bases between. CDR3 length equals 16 residues. The CDR3 nucleotides read TGTGCCAGCACCCCTAGCGTGAACCAGGGCTATCAGCCCCAGCATTTT. It codes for CASTPSVNQGYQPQHF.

The chain employs TRBV11-2 and TRBJ1-4, with D hard to call. The germline V gene encodes CDR1 SGHAT and CDR2 FQNNGV. The CDR3 extends over 16 amino acids. The V end lost 2 bases, the J end lost 5 bases, and 15 bases lay between the germline ends. CDR3 sequence: CASSLRLGQPNEKLFF. The DNA of the CDR3 is TGTGCCAGCAGCTTAAGGCTGGGCCAGCCAAATGAAAAACTGTTTTTT.

This chain uses TRBV19 with TRBJ1-4; tentatively, D is TRBD1 (6 bases). Germline values: CDR1 LNHDA, CDR2 SQIVND (reference sequence). With 4 bases removed from V and 7 bases from J, the gap between germline ends came to 13 bases. The CDR3 loop spans 14 amino acids. The CDR3 here is CASSNTGLGEKLFF. In DNA form, the CDR3 reads TGTGCCAGTAGTAACACAGGGTTGGGTGAAAAACTGTTTTTT.

The rearrangement joins TRBV5-1 to TRBJ2-5; 10 bases are a match to TRBD1. The CDR3 spans 16 residues. The trim removed 3 bases at V and 0 bases at J, leaving 5 bases unmatched. Per the germline V gene, CDR1 is SGHRS and CDR2 is YFSETQ. The CDR3 spells CASSSGTGVYQETQYF. In nucleotides, the CDR3 is TGCGCCAGCAGCTCCGGGACAGGGGTGTACCAAGAGACCCAGTACTTC.

The chain couples TRBV2 to TRBJ2-6; D not certain. Germline loops: CDR1 SNHLY, CDR2 FYNNEI. V lost 3 bases and J lost 1, with 7 bases in between. CDR3 length equals 15 residues. In DNA, the CDR3 is TGTGCCAGCAGTGATATGGGTTCTGGGGCCAACGTCCTGACTTTC. Protein product: CASSDMGSGANVLTF.

The chain couples TRBV11-2 to TRBJ2-3, with a possible D match to TRBD1 (5 bases). V dropped 6 bases and J dropped 6 bases, with 16 bases sitting between them. This CDR3 spans 14 amino acids. Germline lookup yields CDR1 SGHAT and CDR2 FQNNGV. The CDR3, as DNA: TGTGCCAGCAGTCCCCAGGGTGCATGGGATACGCAGTATTTT. It encodes CASSPQGAWDTQYF. Complete variable domain (other parts from reference TRBV11-2 and TRBJ2-3): EAGVAQSPRYKIIEKRQSVAFWCNPISGHATLYWYQQILGQGPKLLIQFQNNGVVDDSQLPKDRFSAERLKGVDSTLKIQPAKLEDSAVYLCASSPQGAWDTQYFGPGTRLTVL.

V gene TRBV10-2 combines with J gene TRBJ2-2; perhaps TRBD1 as D (5 bases). This CDR3 comprises 13 residues. Germline lookup yields CDR1 WSHSY and CDR2 SAAADI. Trimming pared 6 bases from V and 4 bases from J, leaving 9 bases between. The CDR3 spells CASSRALTGELFF. The CDR3 coding sequence is TGCGCCAGCAGCAGGGCCCTCACCGGGGAGCTGTTTTTT.

This sequence joins TRBV7-6 and TRBJ2-5, with 8 bases identical to TRBD1. CDR1 is SGHVS, CDR2 FNYEAQ, per germline. The V segment lost 5 bases and the J segment 4 bases; nucleotides outside the gene matches: 9. CDR3 length: 15 amino acids. The CDR3 coding sequence is TGTGCCAGCAGCCCGCAGACAGGGGCCAGAGAGACCCAGTACTTC. Translation gives CASSPQTGARETQYF. The entire variable domain, with the rest obtained from reference TRBV7-6 and TRBJ2-5, is as follows: GAGVSQSPRYKVTKRGQDVALRCDPISGHVSLYWYRQALGQGPEFLTYFNYEAQQDKSGLPNDRFSAERPEGSISTLTIQRTEQRDSAMYRCASSPQTGARETQYFGPGTRLLVL.

The rearrangement joins TRBV2 to TRBJ2-7; no reliable D call. The V gene's germline CDR1 is SNHLY and CDR2 FYNNEI. The V gene lost 3 bases and the J gene lost 3 bases, with 12 bases spanning the gap. The CDR3 totals 14 residues. CDR3: CASSDREKNYEQYF. The CDR3 nucleotides read TGTGCCAGCAGTGACAGAGAGAAAAACTACGAGCAGTACTTC.

The chain links TRBV18 to TRBJ2-7; 9 nucleotides agree with TRBD1. V gave up 1 base and J gave up 6 bases; unmatched junction bases: 4. CDR1 is KGHSH and CDR2 is LQKENI in the germline V gene. This CDR3 is 14 amino acids long. The CDR3 sequence: CASSPLTGGFEQYF. The CDR3, as DNA: TGTGCCAGCTCACCACTGACAGGGGGATTCGAGCAGTACTTC.

The V gene is TRBV11-2, the J gene TRBJ2-1; no firm D call. The ends were cut back, 5 bases at V and 16 bases at J, with 24 bases in the middle. In germline, CDR1 is SGHAT, CDR2 FQNNGV. CDR3 length: 14 residues. The CDR3 spells CASSLTSWPDNAFF. CDR3 in DNA: TGTGCCAGCAGCCTCACCTCCTGGCCCGACAATGCCTTCTTC.

This clone was observed a few times. The chain recombines TRBV29-1 with TRBJ1-1, with D perhaps TRBD1 (5 bases). There are 14 residues in the CDR3. The V and J ends lost 6 bases and 4 bases respectively, with 18 bases between them. Germline V gives CDR1 SQVTM, CDR2 ANQGSEA. CDR3 in amino acids: CSVQLGATFTEAFF. As DNA, the CDR3 is TGCAGCGTCCAGCTTGGGGCAACCTTCACTGAAGCTTTCTTT. Supplemented by reference TRBV29-1 and TRBJ1-1, the full variable domain reads SAVISQKPSRDICQRGTSLTIQCQVDSQVTMMFWYRQQPGQSLTLIATANQGSEATYESGFVIDKFPISRPNLTFSTLTVSNMSPEDSSIYLCSVQLGATFTEAFFGQGTRLTVV.

This chain links TRBV7-2 with TRBJ1-3, with D unclear. CDR3 length: 16 residues. V lost 1 base and J 1 base, leaving 11 bases between the germline ends. Germline V CDR1 and CDR2: SGHTA, FQGNSA. CDR3 nucleotides: TGTGCCAGCAGCTTAGGCAGGATAGGATCTGGAAACACCATATATTTT. It is translated as CASSLGRIGSGNTIYF. Full variable domain (outside the CDR3, taken from reference TRBV7-2 and TRBJ1-3): GAGVSQSPSNKVTEKGKDVELRCDPISGHTALYWYRQSLGQGLEFLIYFQGNSAPDKSGLPSDRFSAERTGGSVSTLTIQRTQQEDSAVYLCASSLGRIGSGNTIYFGEGSWLTVV.

The V and J genes are TRBV3-1 (or the pseudogene TRBV3-2) and TRBJ2-3; 11 bases match TRBD2. The CDR3 length is 16 residues. V dropped 3 bases and J dropped 2; count of bases not matched to a gene: 4. CDR1 and CDR2 from the germline V gene are LGHDT and YNNKEL (reference sequence). The CDR3 DNA follows: TGTGCCAGCAGCCAGGAACTAGCGGGGGCCACAGATACGCAGTATTTT. This encodes CASSQELAGATDTQYF.

The chain is built from TRBV18 and TRBJ1-1; D perhaps matches TRBD1 (5 bases). This CDR3 spans 14 amino acids. Trimming removed 5 bases at V and 2 bases at J, with 12 bases between. Germline loops: CDR1 KGHSH, CDR2 LQKENI. CDR3 sequence reads: CASSTRDGNTEAFF. The CDR3 nucleotides read TGTGCCAGCTCAACCCGGGACGGTAACACTGAAGCTTTCTTT. Complete variable domain (other parts from reference TRBV18 and TRBJ1-1): NAGVMQNPRHLVRRRGQEARLRCSPMKGHSHVYWYRQLPEEGLKFMVYLQKENIIDESGMPKERFSAEFPKEGPSILRIQQVVRGDSAAYFCASSTRDGNTEAFFGQGTRLTVV.

The chain couples TRBV6-5 to TRBJ2-3; D is uncertain. Trimming removed 8 bases from V and 1 base from J, with 7 bases in between. The CDR3 has 12 residues. From germline, CDR1 is MNHEY and CDR2 SVGAGI. The CDR3 spells CASDHRTDTQYF. CDR3 DNA sequence: TGTGCCAGCGACCACCGCACAGATACGCAGTATTTT.